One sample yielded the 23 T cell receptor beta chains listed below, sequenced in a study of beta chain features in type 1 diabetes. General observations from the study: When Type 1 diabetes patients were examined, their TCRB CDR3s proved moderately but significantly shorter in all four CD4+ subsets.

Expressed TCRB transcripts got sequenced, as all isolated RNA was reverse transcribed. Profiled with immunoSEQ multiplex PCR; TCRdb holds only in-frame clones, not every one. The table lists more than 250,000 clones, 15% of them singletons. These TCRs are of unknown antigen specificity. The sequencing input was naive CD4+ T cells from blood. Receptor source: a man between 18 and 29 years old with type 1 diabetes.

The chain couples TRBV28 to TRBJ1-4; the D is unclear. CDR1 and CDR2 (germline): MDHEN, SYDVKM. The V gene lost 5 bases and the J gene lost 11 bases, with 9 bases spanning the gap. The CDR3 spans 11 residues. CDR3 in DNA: TGTGCCAGCAGTGCGGGATGGAAACTGTTTTTT. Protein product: CASSAGWKLFF.

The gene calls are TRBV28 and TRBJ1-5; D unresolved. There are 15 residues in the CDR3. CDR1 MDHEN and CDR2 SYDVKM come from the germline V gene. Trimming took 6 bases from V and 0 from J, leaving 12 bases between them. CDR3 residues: CASRPGGYSNQPQHF. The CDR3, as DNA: TGTGCCAGCAGGCCCGGAGGATATAGCAATCAGCCCCAGCATTTT. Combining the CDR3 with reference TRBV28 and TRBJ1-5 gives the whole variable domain DVKVTQSSRYLVKRTGEKVFLECVQDMDHENMFWYRQDPGLGLRLIYFSYDVKMKEKGDIPEGYSVSREKKERFSLILESASTNQTSMYLCASRPGGYSNQPQHFGDGTRLSIL.

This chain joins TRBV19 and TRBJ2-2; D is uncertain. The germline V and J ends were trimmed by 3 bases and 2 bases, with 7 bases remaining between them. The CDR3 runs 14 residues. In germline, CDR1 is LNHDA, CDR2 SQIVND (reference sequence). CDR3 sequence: CASSISVNTGELFF. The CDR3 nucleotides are TGTGCCAGTAGTATCTCAGTCAACACCGGGGAGCTGTTTTTT.

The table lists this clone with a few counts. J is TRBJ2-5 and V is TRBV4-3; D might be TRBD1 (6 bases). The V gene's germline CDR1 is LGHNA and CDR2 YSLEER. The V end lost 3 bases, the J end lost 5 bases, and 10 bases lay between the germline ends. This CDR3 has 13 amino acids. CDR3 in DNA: TGCGCCAGCAGCCAGGGGGCAGGGGAGACCCAGTACTTC. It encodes CASSQGAGETQYF.

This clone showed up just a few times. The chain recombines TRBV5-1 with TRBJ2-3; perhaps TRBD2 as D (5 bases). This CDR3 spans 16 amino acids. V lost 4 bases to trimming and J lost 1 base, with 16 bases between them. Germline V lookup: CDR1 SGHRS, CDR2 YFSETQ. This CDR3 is CASSGLIVSGTDTQYF. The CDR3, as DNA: TGCGCCAGCAGCGGCTTGATCGTTAGCGGCACAGATACGCAGTATTTT.

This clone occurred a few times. CDR3 DNA sequence: TGCGCCAGCAGCCAAGCAACGAGGAACGAGCAGTACTTC. Translating gives CASSQATRNEQYF. This chain links TRBV4-3 with TRBJ2-7; no clear D gene. The CDR3 consists of 13 residues. Germline V gives CDR1 LGHNA, CDR2 YSLEER. The ends were cut back, 1 base at V and 5 bases at J, with 9 bases in the middle.

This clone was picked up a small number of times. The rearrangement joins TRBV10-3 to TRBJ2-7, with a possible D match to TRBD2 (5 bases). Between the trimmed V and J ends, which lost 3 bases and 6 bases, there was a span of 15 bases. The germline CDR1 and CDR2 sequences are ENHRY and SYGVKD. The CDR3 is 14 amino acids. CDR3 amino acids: CAISDALARAEQYF. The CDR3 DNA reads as TGTGCCATCAGTGACGCCCTAGCCCGGGCCGAGCAGTACTTC.

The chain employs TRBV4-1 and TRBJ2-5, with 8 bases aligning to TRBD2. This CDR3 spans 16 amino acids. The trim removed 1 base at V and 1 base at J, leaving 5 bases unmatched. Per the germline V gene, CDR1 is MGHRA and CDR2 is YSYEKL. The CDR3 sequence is CASSQGGSGIQETQYF. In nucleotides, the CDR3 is TGCGCCAGCAGCCAAGGAGGTAGCGGGATCCAAGAGACCCAGTACTTC.

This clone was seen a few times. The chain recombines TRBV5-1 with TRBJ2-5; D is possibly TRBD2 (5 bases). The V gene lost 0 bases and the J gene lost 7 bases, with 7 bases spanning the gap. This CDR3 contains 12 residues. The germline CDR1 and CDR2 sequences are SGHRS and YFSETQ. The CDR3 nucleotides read TGCGCCAGCAGCTTGGCCGGGGTGACCCAGTACTTC. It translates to CASSLAGVTQYF.

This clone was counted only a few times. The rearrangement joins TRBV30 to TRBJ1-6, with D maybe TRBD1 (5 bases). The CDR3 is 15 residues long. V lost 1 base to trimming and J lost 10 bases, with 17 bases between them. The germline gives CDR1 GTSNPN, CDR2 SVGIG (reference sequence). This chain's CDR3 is CAWSDIPRVGSPLHF. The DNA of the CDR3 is TGTGCCTGGAGTGATATCCCCAGGGTGGGATCACCCCTCCACTTT.

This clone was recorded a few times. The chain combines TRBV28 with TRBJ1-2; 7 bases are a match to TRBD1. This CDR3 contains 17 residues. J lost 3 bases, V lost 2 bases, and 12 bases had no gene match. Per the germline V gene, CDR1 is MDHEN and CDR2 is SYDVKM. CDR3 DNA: TGTGCCAGCAGTTTACGTGGGACAGCCCGGCTCGACTATGGCTACACCTTC. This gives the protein CASSLRGTARLDYGYTF.

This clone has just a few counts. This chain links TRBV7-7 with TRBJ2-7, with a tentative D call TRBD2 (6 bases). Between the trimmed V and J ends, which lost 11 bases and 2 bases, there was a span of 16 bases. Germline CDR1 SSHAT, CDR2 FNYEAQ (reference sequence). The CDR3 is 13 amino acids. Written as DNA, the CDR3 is TGTGCCGGTAAATTAGCGGACCCCTACGAGCAGTACTTC. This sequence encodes CAGKLADPYEQYF.

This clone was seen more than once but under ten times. The CDR3 reads CASSPMISSSGANVLTF. In nucleotides, the CDR3 is TGTGCCAGCTCACCAATGATATCCAGCTCTGGGGCCAACGTCCTGACTTTC. The chain carries TRBV18 and TRBJ2-6; D not resolved. Trimming left V 2 bases short and J 0 bases short, with 11 bases between. The CDR3 is made up of 17 amino acids. The V gene's germline CDR1 is KGHSH and CDR2 LQKENI.

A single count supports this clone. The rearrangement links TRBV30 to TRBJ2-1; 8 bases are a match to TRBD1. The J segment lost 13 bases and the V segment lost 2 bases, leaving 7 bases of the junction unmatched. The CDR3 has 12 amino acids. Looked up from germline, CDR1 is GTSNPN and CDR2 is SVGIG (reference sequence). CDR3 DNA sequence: TGTGCCTGGAGTCAGGGGGCAACCGTACAGTTCTTC. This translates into CAWSQGATVQFF.

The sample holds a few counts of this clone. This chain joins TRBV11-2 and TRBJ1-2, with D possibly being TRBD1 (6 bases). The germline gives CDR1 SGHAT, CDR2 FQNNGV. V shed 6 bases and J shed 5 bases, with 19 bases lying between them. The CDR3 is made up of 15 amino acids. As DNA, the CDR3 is TGTGCCAGCAGTCCCCCCCAGGGGCGATTTTATGGCTACACCTTC. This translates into CASSPPQGRFYGYTF.

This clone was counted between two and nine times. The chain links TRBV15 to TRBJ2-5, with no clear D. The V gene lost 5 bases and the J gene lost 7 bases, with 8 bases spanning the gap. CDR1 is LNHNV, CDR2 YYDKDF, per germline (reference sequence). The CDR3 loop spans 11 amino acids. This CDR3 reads CATSGSVTQYF. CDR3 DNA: TGTGCCACCAGCGGAAGCGTGACCCAGTACTTC.

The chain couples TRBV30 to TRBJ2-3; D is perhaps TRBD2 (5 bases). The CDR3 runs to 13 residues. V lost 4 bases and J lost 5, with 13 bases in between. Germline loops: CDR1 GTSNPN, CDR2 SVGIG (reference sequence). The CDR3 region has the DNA TGTGCCTGGATTACTCGGGGTGGAGATACGCAGTATTTT. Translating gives CAWITRGGDTQYF.

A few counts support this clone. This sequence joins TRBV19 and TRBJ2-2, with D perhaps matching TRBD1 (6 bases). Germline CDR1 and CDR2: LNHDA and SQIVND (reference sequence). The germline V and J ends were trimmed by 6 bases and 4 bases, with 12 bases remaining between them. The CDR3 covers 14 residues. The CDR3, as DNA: TGTGCCAGTAGCAAACAGGGTGGCACCGGGGAGCTGTTTTTT. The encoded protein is CASSKQGGTGELFF.

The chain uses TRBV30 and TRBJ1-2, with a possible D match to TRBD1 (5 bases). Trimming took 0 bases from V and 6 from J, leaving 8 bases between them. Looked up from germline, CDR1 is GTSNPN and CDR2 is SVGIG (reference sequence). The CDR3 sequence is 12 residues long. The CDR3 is CAWSVRGNGYTF. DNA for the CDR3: TGTGCCTGGAGTGTACGGGGGAATGGCTACACCTTC.

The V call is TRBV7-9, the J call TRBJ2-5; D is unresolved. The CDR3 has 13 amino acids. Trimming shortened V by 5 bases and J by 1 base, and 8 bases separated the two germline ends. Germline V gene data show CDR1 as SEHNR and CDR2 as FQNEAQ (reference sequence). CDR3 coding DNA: TGTGCCAGCAGCCGCGGCCTCCAAGAGACCCAGTACTTC. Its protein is CASSRGLQETQYF.

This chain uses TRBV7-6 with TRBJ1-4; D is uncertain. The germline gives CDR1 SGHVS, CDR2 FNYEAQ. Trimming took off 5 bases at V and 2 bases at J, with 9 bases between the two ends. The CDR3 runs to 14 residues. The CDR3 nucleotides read TGTGCCAGCAGCCCCAGGAATACTAATGAAAAACTGTTTTTT. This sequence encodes CASSPRNTNEKLFF. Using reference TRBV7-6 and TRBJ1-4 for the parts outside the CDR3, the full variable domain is GAGVSQSPRYKVTKRGQDVALRCDPISGHVSLYWYRQALGQGPEFLTYFNYEAQQDKSGLPNDRFSAERPEGSISTLTIQRTEQRDSAMYRCASSPRNTNEKLFFGSGTQLSVL.

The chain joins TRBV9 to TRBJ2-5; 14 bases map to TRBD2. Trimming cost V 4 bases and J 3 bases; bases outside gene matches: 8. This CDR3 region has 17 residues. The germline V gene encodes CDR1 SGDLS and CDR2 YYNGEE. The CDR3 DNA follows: TGTGCCAGCAGCCTGGGGACTAGCGGGGGAGATGAAGAGACCCAGTACTTC. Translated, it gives CASSLGTSGGDEETQYF.

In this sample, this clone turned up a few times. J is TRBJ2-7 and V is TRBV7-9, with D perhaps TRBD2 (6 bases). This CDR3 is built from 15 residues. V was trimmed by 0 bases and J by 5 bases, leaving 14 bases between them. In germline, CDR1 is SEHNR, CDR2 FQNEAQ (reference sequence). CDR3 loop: CASSLAFGREDEQYF. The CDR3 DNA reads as TGTGCCAGCAGCTTAGCCTTTGGTAGGGAGGACGAGCAGTACTTC.